The clone carrying this T cell receptor beta chain was recorded many times. As yet, its antigen is unknown. The data were obtained in a study of T cells in Graves' hyperthyroidism and ophthalmopathy. General study points: Ophthalmopathy was predicted by the model a median of around 5.9 months ahead of onset.

There were TCR beta CDR3 regions amplified from RNA transcripts. First-round RT-PCR of the TCR CDR3 relied on the HTBI primer set. Each CDR3 protein gets one entry after TCRdb re-called the multiplex PCR reads with MiXCR. The top ten hold roughly a third of the sample, which has about 320,000 distinct CDR3 sequences, around 17% seen once. This CDR3 contains 13 residues. Trimming left V 8 bases short and J 5 bases short, with 15 bases between. Germline V CDR1 and CDR2: LGHDT, YNNKEL (reference sequence). The V and J genes are TRBV3-1 and TRBJ2-5; D is perhaps TRBD2 (6 bases). Sample: blood. This sequence originates from a man younger than 45 with Graves' hyperthyroidism. CDR3 DNA sequence: TGTGCCAGCCGCTCCGGGGGAGAGGAGACCCAGTACTTC. As protein: CASRSGGEETQYF.